The 23 T cell receptor beta chains given below trace back to one sample, sequenced in a study of spatial heterogeneity in lung cancer. As for time point: sample taken at primary tumor resection. TCRdb used MiXCR to reprocess the 5' RACE reads, holding one entry per CDR3 protein. The data show 20,000 to 25,000 distinct CDR3 sequences, under 5.5% seen once. The sequenced sample was PBMCs, obtained at surgery. All receptors derive from a male donor with early-stage non-small cell lung cancer.

This clonotype came up many times. CDR3 sequence reads: CATRTSAQETQYF. DNA of the CDR3: TGTGCCACCAGGACCTCAGCCCAAGAGACCCAGTACTTC. The rearrangement joins TRBV24-1 to TRBJ2-5; D unresolved. The V gene's germline CDR1 is KGHDR and CDR2 SFDVKD. The CDR3 covers 13 residues. The ends were cut back, 7 bases at V and 1 base at J, with 9 bases in the middle.

In its sample, this clonotype was seen many times. The chain is built from TRBV9 and TRBJ2-1, with D maybe TRBD2 (5 bases). The CDR3 sequence is 15 residues long. Trimming removed 4 bases at V and 3 bases at J, with 14 bases between. In germline, CDR1 is SGDLS, CDR2 YYNGEE. In nucleotides, the CDR3 is TGTGCCAGCAGCCCCAGCGGCAAAAACTACAATGAGCAGTTCTTC. Its protein is CASSPSGKNYNEQFF.

This clonotype was detected many times. The rearrangement joins TRBV10-3 to TRBJ1-5; no clear D. Germline V lookup: CDR1 ENHRY, CDR2 SYGVKD. CDR3 length: 15 amino acids. The germline V and J ends were trimmed by 4 bases and 2 bases, with 12 bases remaining between them. CDR3 residues: CAISAAQIGNQPQHF. The CDR3 nucleotides are TGTGCCATCAGTGCCGCTCAGATCGGCAATCAGCCCCAGCATTTT.

This clonotype was detected ten times or more. The CDR3 spells CASSRRQGMSGEQYF. CDR3 DNA: TGTGCCAGCTCACGTCGACAGGGAATGTCGGGAGAGCAGTACTTC. The gene calls are TRBV18 and TRBJ2-7, with 7 bases that match TRBD1. The V segment lost 4 bases and the J segment 7 bases; nucleotides outside the gene matches: 13. The CDR3 has 15 residues. Per the germline V gene, CDR1 is KGHSH and CDR2 is LQKENI.

In its sample, this clonotype is medium-sized (0.01 to 0.1%). The gene calls are TRBV29-1 and TRBJ1-1; D is unresolved. The CDR3 contains 12 residues. The V end lost 5 bases, the J end lost 0 bases, and 7 bases lay between the germline ends. CDR1 is SQVTM and CDR2 is ANQGSEA in the germline V gene. The CDR3 region has the DNA TGCAGCGTTTTTGGGTTGAACACTGAAGCTTTCTTT. Its translation is CSVFGLNTEAFF.

The sample holds many counts of this clonotype. The chain recombines TRBV6-2 or TRBV6-3 with TRBJ1-6; the D is unclear. Germline CDR1 is MNHEY and CDR2 is SVGEGT. V was cut by 2 bases and J by 7 bases, with 3 bases left in between. The CDR3 contains 12 residues. CDR3 nucleotides: TGTGCCAGCAGTTACACCAATTCACCCCTCCACTTT. This sequence encodes CASSYTNSPLHF.

This clonotype showed up just a few times. V gene TRBV2 combines with J gene TRBJ1-5; 8 nucleotides line up with TRBD1. Germline trimming cut 5 bases from V and 5 bases from J; bases unmatched to any gene: 5. The germline V gene encodes CDR1 SNHLY and CDR2 FYNNEI. This CDR3 comprises 14 residues. The CDR3 region is CASSTGQGYQPQHF. CDR3 bases: TGTGCCAGCAGTACCGGACAGGGCTATCAGCCCCAGCATTTT.

This clonotype was recorded many times. This chain joins TRBV18 and TRBJ1-4; D is unresolved. V lost 6 bases and J 8 bases, leaving 10 bases between the germline ends. Germline CDR1 and CDR2: KGHSH and LQKENI. CDR3 length equals 12 residues. This CDR3 reads CASSRNDEKLFF. Here the CDR3 DNA reads TGTGCCAGCTCCCGAAACGACGAAAAACTGTTTTTT.

A word on this clonotype: This may arise from a read error, as a much more abundant clone is one base away. The chain combines TRBV6-6 with TRBJ1-1; 7 bases are a match to TRBD1. Germline-derived CDR1 and CDR2 are MNHNY and SVGAGI (reference sequence). The CDR3 consists of 15 residues. V was pared by 8 bases and J by 1 base, with 10 bases of the junction left unmatched. CDR3 region: CASRTDRIKNTEAFF. The DNA of the CDR3 is TGTGCCAGCCGGACGGACAGGATTAAGAACACTGAAGCTTTCTTT.

This clonotype was recorded at least ten times. A read error is possible here, since a much larger clone lies one base away. V usage is TRBV7-8 and J usage is TRBJ2-5; no clear D gene. This CDR3 has 11 residues. The germline V gene has CDR1 SGHVS and CDR2 FQNEAQ. V lost 3 bases, J lost 13 bases, and 12 bases lay in between. Here the CDR3 DNA reads TGTGCCAGCAGCTTTAGCAGTGCCCGGTACTTC. It codes for CASSFSSARYF.

This clonotype was counted ten times or more. The CDR3 here is CASSRGTSGPYEQYF. The CDR3 nucleotides are TGTGCCAGCAGCCGGGGGACTAGCGGACCGTACGAGCAGTACTTC. The rearrangement joins TRBV7-9 to TRBJ2-7, with 11 bases identical to TRBD2. Losses at the gene ends were 5 bases for V and 4 bases for J; bases not matched to a gene: 7. CDR3 length: 15 residues. Looked up from germline, CDR1 is SEHNR and CDR2 is FQNEAQ (reference sequence).

A few counts support this clonotype. J is TRBJ2-5 and V is TRBV5-1, with no clear D. Looked up from germline, CDR1 is SGHRS and CDR2 is YFSETQ. V shed 0 bases and J shed 2 bases, with 14 bases lying between them. CDR3 length: 16 residues. CDR3 region: CASSLAGTERQETQYF. As DNA, the CDR3 is TGCGCCAGCAGCTTGGCAGGCACAGAGAGGCAAGAGACCCAGTACTTC.

This clonotype was picked up many times. V and J are TRBV12-3 or TRBV12-4 and TRBJ2-5; unclear D gene. V was shortened by 7 bases and J by 1 base, with 10 bases between the two germline ends. This CDR3 is built from 13 residues. This CDR3 reads CASTPRAQETQYF. CDR3 DNA sequence: TGTGCCAGCACCCCTCGGGCCCAAGAGACCCAGTACTTC.

This clonotype was seen at least ten times. The rearrangement uses TRBV9 and TRBJ2-1; 8 nucleotides agree with TRBD2. V trimming: 0 bases; J trimming: 4 bases; junction bases outside the gene matches: 6. The CDR3 consists of 16 residues. Germline lookup yields CDR1 SGDLS and CDR2 YYNGEE. The CDR3 sequence: CASSVVGAGAYNEQFF. Written as DNA, the CDR3 is TGTGCCAGCAGCGTAGTGGGAGCGGGGGCGTACAATGAGCAGTTCTTC.

This chain joins TRBV11-2 and TRBJ2-7; D is undetermined. Germline CDR1 reads SGHAT; CDR2 reads FQNNGV. Trimming shortened V by 2 bases and J by 5 bases, and 10 bases separated the two germline ends. The CDR3 spans 13 residues. The CDR3 DNA is TGTGCCAGCAGCTTATTTCCATCCAACGAGCAGTACTTC. This encodes CASSLFPSNEQYF.

This clonotype is labeled as medium-sized. The chain is built from TRBV18 and TRBJ1-1; D is undetermined. CDR1 and CDR2 (germline): KGHSH, LQKENI. The CDR3 spans 13 residues. V lost 3 bases and J 3 bases, leaving 8 bases between the germline ends. CDR3 protein: CASSPRQDTEAFF. CDR3 nucleotides: TGTGCCAGCTCACCGAGGCAGGACACTGAAGCTTTCTTT.

There are many counts of this clonotype. This chain connects TRBV29-1 to TRBJ2-7; 11 bases align to TRBD2. This CDR3 spans 14 amino acids. Unmatched junction bases numbered 2, after V lost 4 bases and J lost 0 bases. CDR1 and CDR2 (germline): SQVTM, ANQGSEA. The CDR3 nucleotides read TGCAGCGTTGGACTAGCGGGAAGCTCCTACGAGCAGTACTTC. As protein: CSVGLAGSSYEQYF.

This clonotype was found many times. The chain employs TRBV7-8 and TRBJ2-1, with 9 bases lining up with TRBD2. V shed 3 bases and J 8 bases; nucleotides not matched to a gene: 8. The germline V gene has CDR1 SGHVS and CDR2 FQNEAQ. This CDR3 has 15 residues. The CDR3: CASSFGSGRFYEQFF. The CDR3 nucleotides are TGTGCCAGCAGCTTTGGTAGCGGGAGATTTTATGAGCAGTTCTTC. The whole variable domain, remainder taken from reference TRBV7-8 and TRBJ2-1, is GAGVSQSPRYKVAKRGQDVALRCDPISGHVSLFWYQQALGQGPEFLTYFQNEAQLDKSGLPSDRFFAERPEGSVSTLKIQRTQQEDSAVYLCASSFGSGRFYEQFFGPGTRLTVL.

Ten or more counts support this clonotype. The rearrangement links TRBV7-2 to TRBJ1-2; 9 bases agree with TRBD1. V dropped 1 base and J dropped 5; count of bases not matched to a gene: 2. Per the germline V gene, CDR1 is SGHTA and CDR2 is FQGNSA. The length of the CDR3 is 14 residues. The CDR3 sequence is CASSLVGQGYGYTF. The CDR3 nucleotides are TGTGCCAGCAGCTTAGTAGGACAGGGGTATGGCTACACCTTC.

This clonotype appeared many times. This chain links TRBV19 with TRBJ1-2, with 7 positions matching TRBD1. The CDR3 length is 12 residues. Unmatched junction bases numbered 2, after V lost 6 bases and J lost 4 bases. CDR1 is LNHDA, CDR2 SQIVND, per germline (reference sequence). CDR3 nucleotides: TGTGCCAGTAGGACAGGGACCTATGGCTACACCTTC. Residues: CASRTGTYGYTF. Combining the CDR3 with reference TRBV19 and TRBJ1-2 gives the whole variable domain DGGITQSPKYLFRKEGQNVTLSCEQNLNHDAMYWYRQDPGQGLRLIYYSQIVNDFQKGDIAEGYSVSREKKESFPLTVTSAQKNPTAFYLCASRTGTYGYTFGSGTRLTVV.

This clonotype has at least ten counts. The rearrangement links TRBV6-5 to TRBJ1-1, with TRBD1 matching 7 bases. V lost 0 bases, J lost 2 bases, and 9 bases stayed unmatched. Germline CDR1 and CDR2: MNHEY and SVGAGI. This CDR3 comprises 17 residues. This CDR3 is CASSYSYIRQGNTEAFF. Written as DNA, the CDR3 is TGTGCCAGCAGTTACTCGTATATTCGACAGGGTAACACTGAAGCTTTCTTT.

There are many counts of this clonotype. The V call is TRBV6-5, the J call TRBJ2-3; 12 nucleotides agree with TRBD1. V shed 6 bases and J 1 base; nucleotides not matched to a gene: 5. The CDR3 sequence is 16 residues long. Germline-derived CDR1 and CDR2 are MNHEY and SVGAGI. The DNA for the CDR3 is TGTGCCAGCAGCTCGGGACAGGGGGCGGGCACAGATACGCAGTATTTT. This translates into CASSSGQGAGTDTQYF.

This clonotype has ten or more counts. This chain uses TRBV10-3 with TRBJ2-7, with TRBD1 identical over 10 bases. Germline CDR1 ENHRY, CDR2 SYGVKD. The CDR3 has 12 residues. With V trimmed by 7 bases and J by 6 bases, 3 bases remained unmatched. CDR3 sequence (DNA): TGTGCCATCATCGGGACAGGGGTCGAGCAGTACTTC. This translates into CAIIGTGVEQYF.